This T cell receptor beta chain comes out of a study of shared clonotypes between healthy human individuals. For the study at large: Aged 18 to 49, the donors were two women and a few men.

The germline V gene encodes CDR1 MDHEN and CDR2 SYDVKM. Between the trimmed V and J ends, which lost 4 bases and 2 bases, there was a span of 12 bases. The CDR3 loop spans 15 amino acids. General study results and limits: Non-shared clonotypes had lower generation probabilities than those shared by all four donors.

Libraries were prepared by immunoSEQ multiplex PCR; TCRdb keeps only in-frame clonotypes and omits some of them. The data contain about 660,000 clones, 74% of them singletons. This clone was found a few times. What it recognizes is unknown. The sequenced sample consisted of memory CD4+ T cells sorted from blood. Subset reported: CD45RA-negative fraction. This clonotype was sampled from a woman in her twenties or thirties in good health. This chain connects TRBV28 to TRBJ2-1; possibly TRBD2 for D (6 bases). The CDR3 DNA reads TGTGCCAGCAGTTCTAGGGGAGGCCCCTACAATGAGCAGTTCTTC. Translated, it gives CASSSRGGPYNEQFF.